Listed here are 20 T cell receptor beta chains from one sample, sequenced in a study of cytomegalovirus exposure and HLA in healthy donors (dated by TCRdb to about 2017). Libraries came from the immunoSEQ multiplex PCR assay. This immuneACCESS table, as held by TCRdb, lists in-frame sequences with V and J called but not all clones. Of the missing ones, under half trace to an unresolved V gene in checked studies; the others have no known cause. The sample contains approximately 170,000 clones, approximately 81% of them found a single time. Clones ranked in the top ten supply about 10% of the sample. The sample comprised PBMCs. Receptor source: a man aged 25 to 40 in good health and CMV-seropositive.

The CDR3 DNA follows: TGTGCCAGCAGCGCGGGGGGGGGCCAAAGGCCCTACGAGCAGTACTTC. Residues: CASSAGGGQRPYEQYF. This chain connects TRBV9 to TRBJ2-7; TRBD2 matches 8 bases. The V segment lost 3 bases and the J segment 2 bases; nucleotides outside the gene matches: 10. The CDR3 extends over 16 amino acids. Germline values: CDR1 SGDLS, CDR2 YYNGEE.

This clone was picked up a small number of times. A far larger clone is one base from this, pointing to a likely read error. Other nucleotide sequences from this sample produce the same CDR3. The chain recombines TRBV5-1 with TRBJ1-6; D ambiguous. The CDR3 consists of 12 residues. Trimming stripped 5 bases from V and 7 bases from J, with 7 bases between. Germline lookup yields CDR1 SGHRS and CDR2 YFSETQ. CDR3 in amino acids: CASRLENSPLHF. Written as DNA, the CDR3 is TGCGCCAGCAGGTTAGAGAATTCACCCCTCCACTTT.

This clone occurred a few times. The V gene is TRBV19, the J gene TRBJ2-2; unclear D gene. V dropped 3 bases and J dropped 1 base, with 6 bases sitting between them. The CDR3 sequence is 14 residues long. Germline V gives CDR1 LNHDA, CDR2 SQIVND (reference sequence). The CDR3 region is CASSISRNTGELFF. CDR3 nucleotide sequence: TGTGCCAGTAGTATTTCCAGGAACACCGGGGAGCTGTTTTTT.

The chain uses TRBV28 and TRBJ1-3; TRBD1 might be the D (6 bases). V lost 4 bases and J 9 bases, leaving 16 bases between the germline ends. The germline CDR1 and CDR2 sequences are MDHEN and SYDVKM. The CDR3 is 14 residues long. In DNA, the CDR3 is TGTGCCAGCAGTTCCACCGGGACAACCGGCACCATATATTTT. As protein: CASSSTGTTGTIYF.

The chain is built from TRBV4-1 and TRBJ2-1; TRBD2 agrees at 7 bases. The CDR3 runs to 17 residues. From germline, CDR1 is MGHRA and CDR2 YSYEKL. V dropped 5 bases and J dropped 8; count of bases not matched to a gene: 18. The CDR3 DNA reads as TGCGCCAGCAGCTCCCAGCAAGCGGGATCGCTTAGGGATGAGCAGTTCTTC. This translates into CASSSQQAGSLRDEQFF.

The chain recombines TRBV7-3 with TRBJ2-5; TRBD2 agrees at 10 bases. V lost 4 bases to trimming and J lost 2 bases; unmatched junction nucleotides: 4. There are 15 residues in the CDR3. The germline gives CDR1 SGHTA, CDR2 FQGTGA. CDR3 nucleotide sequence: TGTGCCAGCAGCTCGGCTAGCGGGGGTCAAGAGACCCAGTACTTC. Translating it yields CASSSASGGQETQYF.

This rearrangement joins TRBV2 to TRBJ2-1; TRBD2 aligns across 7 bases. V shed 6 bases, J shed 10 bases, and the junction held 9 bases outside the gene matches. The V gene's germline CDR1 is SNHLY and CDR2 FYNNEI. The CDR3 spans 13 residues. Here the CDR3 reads CASSADPGGEQFF. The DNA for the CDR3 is TGTGCCAGCAGCGCCGATCCGGGAGGAGAGCAGTTCTTC. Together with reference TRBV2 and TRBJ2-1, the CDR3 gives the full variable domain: EPEVTQTPSHQVTQMGQEVILRCVPISNHLYFYWYRQILGQKVEFLVSFYNNEISEKSEIFDDQFSVERPDGSNFTLKIRSTKLEDSAMYFCASSADPGGEQFFGPGTRLTVL.

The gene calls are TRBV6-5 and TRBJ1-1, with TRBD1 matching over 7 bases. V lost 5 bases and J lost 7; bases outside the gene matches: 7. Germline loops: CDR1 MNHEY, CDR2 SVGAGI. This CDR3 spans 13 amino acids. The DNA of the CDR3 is TGTGCCAGCAGTATCTCGACAGGGAATGAAGCTTTCTTT. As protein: CASSISTGNEAFF.

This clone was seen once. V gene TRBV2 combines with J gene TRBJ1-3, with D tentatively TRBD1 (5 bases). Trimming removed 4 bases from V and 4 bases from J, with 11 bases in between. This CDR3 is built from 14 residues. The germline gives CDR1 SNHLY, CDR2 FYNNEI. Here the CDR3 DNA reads TGTGCCAGCAGTGGTCAAGGGGCAGGAAACACCATATATTTT. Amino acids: CASSGQGAGNTIYF.

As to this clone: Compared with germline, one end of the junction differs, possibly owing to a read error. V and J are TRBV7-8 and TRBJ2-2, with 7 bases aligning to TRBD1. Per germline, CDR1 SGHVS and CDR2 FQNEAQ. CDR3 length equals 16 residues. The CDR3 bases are TGTGTCAGCAGCTTCCGGGACAGTGCGAACACCGGGGAGCTGTTTTTT. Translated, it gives CVSSFRDSANTGELFF.

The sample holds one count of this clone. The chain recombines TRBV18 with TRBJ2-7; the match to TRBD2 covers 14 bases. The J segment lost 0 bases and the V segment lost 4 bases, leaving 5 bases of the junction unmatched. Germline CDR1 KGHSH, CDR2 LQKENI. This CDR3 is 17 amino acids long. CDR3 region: CASSQGLAGAASYEQYF. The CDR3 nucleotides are TGTGCCAGCTCACAGGGACTAGCGGGAGCCGCCTCCTACGAGCAGTACTTC. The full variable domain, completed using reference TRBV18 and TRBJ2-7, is NAGVMQNPRHLVRRRGQEARLRCSPMKGHSHVYWYRQLPEEGLKFMVYLQKENIIDESGMPKERFSAEFPKEGPSILRIQQVVRGDSAAYFCASSQGLAGAASYEQYFGPGTRLTVT.

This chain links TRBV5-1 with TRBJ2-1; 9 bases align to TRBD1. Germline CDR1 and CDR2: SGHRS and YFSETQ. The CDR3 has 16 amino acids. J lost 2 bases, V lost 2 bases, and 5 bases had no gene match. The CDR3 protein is CASSFRTGGPYNEQFF. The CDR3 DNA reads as TGCGCCAGCAGCTTCCGAACAGGGGGCCCCTACAATGAGCAGTTCTTC.

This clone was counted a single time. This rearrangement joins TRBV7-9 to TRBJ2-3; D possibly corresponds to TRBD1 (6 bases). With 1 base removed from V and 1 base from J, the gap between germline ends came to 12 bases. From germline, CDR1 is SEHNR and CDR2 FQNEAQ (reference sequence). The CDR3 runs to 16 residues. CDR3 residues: CASSLESRGGTDTQYF. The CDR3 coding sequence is TGTGCCAGCAGCTTAGAATCCAGGGGCGGCACAGATACGCAGTATTTT.

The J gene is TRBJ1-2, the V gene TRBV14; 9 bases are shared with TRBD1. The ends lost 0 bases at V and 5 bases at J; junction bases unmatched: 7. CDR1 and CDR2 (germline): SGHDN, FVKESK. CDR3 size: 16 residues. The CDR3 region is CASSQDPGQGLYGYTF. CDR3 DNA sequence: TGTGCCAGCAGCCAAGATCCGGGACAGGGTTTGTATGGCTACACCTTC.

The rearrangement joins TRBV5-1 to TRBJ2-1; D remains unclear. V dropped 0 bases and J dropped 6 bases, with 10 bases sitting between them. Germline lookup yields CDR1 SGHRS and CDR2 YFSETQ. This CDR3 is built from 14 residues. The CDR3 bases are TGCGCCAGCAGCTTGGGTACGGTCCCCAATGAGCAGTTCTTC. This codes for CASSLGTVPNEQFF. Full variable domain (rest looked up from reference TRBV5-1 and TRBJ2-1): KAGVTQTPRYLIKTRGQQVTLSCSPISGHRSVSWYQQTPGQGLQFLFEYFSETQRNKGNFPGRFSGRQFSNSRSEMNVSTLELGDSALYLCASSLGTVPNEQFFGPGTRLTVL.

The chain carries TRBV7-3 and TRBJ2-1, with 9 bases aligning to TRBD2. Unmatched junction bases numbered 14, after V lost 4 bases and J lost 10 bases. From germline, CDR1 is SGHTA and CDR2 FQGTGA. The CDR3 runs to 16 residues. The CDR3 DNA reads TGTGCCAGCAGCTACCCCACGGCGGGGGGGAACTGGGAGCAGTTCTTC. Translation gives CASSYPTAGGNWEQFF. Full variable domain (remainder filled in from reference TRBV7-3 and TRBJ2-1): GAGVSQTPSNKVTEKGKYVELRCDPISGHTALYWYRQSLGQGPEFLIYFQGTGAADDSGLPNDRFFAVRPEGSVSTLKIQRTERGDSAVYLCASSYPTAGGNWEQFFGPGTRLTVL.

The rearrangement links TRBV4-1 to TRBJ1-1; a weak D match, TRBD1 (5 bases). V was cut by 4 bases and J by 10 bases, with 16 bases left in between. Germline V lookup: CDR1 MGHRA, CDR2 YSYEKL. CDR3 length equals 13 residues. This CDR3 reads CASSRLGQARAFF. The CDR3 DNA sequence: TGCGCCAGCAGCCGCTTAGGACAAGCTAGAGCTTTCTTT.

The CDR3 DNA is TGCGCCAGCAGCCAAATTTTAGTAAGCGAAAAACTGTTTTTT. It yields the protein CASSQILVSEKLFF. The rearrangement uses TRBV4-1 and TRBJ1-4; D remains unclear. The V end lost 2 bases, the J end lost 8 bases, and 12 bases lay between the germline ends. Looked up from germline, CDR1 is MGHRA and CDR2 is YSYEKL. This CDR3 region has 14 residues.

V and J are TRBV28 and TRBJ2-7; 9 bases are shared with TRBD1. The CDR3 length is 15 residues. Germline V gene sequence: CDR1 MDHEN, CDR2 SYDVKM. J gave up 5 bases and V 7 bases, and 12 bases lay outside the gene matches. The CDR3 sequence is CASTEGQGRFHEQYF. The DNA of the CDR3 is TGTGCCAGCACCGAAGGACAGGGGAGGTTCCACGAGCAGTACTTC.

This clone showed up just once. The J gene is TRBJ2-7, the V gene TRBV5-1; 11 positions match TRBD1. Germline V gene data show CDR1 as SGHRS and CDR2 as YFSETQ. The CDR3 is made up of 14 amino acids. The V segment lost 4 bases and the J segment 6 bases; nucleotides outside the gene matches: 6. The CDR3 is CASSPGQGVVEQYF. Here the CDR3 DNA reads TGCGCCAGCAGCCCGGGACAGGGGGTAGTCGAGCAGTACTTC.